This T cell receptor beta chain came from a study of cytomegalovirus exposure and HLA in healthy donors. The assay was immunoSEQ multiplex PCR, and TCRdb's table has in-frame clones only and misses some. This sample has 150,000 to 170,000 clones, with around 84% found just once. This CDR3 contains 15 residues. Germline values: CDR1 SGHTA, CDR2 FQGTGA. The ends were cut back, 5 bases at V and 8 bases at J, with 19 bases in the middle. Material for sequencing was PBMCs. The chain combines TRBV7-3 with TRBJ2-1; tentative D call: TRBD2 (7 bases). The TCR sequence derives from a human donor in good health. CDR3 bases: TGTGCCAGCAGCCTACGGCGGGGGCCCCCTCATGAGCAGTTCTTC. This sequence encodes CASSLRRGPPHEQFF.